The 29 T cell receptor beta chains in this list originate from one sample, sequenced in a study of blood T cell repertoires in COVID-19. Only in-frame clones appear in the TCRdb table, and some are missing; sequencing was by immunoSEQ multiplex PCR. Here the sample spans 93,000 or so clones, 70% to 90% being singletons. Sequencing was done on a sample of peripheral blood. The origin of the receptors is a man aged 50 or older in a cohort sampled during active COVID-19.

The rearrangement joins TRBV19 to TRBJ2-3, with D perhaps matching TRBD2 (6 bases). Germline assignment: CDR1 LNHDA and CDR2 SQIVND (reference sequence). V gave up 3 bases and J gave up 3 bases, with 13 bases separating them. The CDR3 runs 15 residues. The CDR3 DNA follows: TGTGCCAGTAGTATTATCCGGGGGAGTACAGATACGCAGTATTTT. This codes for CASSIIRGSTDTQYF.

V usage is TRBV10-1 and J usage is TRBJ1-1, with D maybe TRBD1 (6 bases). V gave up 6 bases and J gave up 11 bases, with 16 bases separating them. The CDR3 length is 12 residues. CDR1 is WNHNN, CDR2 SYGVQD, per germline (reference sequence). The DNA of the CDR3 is TGCGCCAGCAGCCGGGACACAAAAGTGGCTTTCTTT. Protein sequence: CASSRDTKVAFF.

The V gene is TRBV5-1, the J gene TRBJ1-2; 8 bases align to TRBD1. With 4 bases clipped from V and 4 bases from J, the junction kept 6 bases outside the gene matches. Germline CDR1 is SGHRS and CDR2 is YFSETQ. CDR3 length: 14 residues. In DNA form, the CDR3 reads TGCGCCAGCAGCCAGGACAGGGAGGCCTATGGCTACACCTTC. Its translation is CASSQDREAYGYTF.

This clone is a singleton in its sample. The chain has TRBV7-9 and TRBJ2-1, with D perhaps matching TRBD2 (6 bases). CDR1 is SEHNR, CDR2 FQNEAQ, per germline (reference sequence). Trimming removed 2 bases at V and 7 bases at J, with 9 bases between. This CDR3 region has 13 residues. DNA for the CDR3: TGTGCCAGCAGCTTACTCGGGGGAAATGAGCAGTTCTTC. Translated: CASSLLGGNEQFF.

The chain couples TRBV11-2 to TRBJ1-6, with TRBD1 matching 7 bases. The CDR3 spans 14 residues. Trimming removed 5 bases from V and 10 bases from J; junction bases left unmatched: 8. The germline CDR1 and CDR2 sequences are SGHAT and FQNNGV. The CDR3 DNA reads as TGTGCCAGCAGCATAACAGGGGAGAACTCACCCCTCCACTTT. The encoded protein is CASSITGENSPLHF.

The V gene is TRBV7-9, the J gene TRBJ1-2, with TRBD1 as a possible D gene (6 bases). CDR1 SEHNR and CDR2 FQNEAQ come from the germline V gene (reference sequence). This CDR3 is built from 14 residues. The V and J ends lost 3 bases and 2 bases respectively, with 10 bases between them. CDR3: CASSFGGANYGYTF. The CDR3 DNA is TGTGCCAGCAGCTTCGGGGGGGCGAACTATGGCTACACCTTC.

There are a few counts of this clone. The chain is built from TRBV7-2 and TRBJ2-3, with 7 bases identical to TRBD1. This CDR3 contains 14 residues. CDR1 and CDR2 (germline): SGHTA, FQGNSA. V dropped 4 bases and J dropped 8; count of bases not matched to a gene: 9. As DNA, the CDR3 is TGTGCCAGCAGCTCCCGGGACAGAGGAAGTACGCAGTATTTT. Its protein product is CASSSRDRGSTQYF. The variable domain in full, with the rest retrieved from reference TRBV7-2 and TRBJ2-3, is GAGVSQSPSNKVTEKGKDVELRCDPISGHTALYWYRQSLGQGLEFLIYFQGNSAPDKSGLPSDRFSAERTGGSVSTLTIQRTQQEDSAVYLCASSSRDRGSTQYFGPGTRLTVL.

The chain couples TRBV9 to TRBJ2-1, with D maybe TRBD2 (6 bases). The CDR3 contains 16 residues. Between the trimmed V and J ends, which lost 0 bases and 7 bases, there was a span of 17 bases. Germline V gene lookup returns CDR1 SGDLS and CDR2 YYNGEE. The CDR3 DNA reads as TGTGCCAGCAGCGTAGATCCGGGACTGGGGGGAAATGAGCAGTTCTTC. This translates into CASSVDPGLGGNEQFF.

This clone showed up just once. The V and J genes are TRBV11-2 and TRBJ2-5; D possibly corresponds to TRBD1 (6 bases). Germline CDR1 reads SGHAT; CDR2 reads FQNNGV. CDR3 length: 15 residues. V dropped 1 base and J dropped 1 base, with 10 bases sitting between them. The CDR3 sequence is CASSLGRRGQETQYF. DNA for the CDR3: TGTGCCAGCAGCTTAGGTCGCAGGGGCCAAGAGACCCAGTACTTC.

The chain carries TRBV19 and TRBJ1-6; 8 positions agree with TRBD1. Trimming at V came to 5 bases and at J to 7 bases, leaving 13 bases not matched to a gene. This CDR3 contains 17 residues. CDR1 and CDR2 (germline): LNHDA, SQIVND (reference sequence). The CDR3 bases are TGTGCCAGTAGTTTTGGGGTCCCAGGGGGCAGGAATTCACCCCTCCACTTT. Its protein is CASSFGVPGGRNSPLHF.

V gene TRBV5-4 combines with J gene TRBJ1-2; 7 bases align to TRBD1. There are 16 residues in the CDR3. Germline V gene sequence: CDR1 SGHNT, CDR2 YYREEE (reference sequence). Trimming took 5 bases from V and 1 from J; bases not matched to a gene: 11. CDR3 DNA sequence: TGTGCCAGCAGACCCACCCGACAGGGACATAACTATGGCTACACCTTC. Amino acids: CASRPTRQGHNYGYTF. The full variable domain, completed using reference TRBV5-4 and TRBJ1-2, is ETGVTQSPTHLIKTRGQQVTLRCSSQSGHNTVSWYQQALGQGPQFIFQYYREEENGRGNFPPRFSGLQFPNYSSELNVNALELDDSALYLCASRPTRQGHNYGYTFGSGTRLTVV.

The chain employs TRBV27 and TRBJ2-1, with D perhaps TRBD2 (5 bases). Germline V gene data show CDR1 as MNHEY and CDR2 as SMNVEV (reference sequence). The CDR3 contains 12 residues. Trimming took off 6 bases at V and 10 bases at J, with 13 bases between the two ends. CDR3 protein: CASSQNGREQFF. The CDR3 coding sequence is TGTGCCAGCAGCCAAAATGGGAGAGAGCAGTTCTTC.

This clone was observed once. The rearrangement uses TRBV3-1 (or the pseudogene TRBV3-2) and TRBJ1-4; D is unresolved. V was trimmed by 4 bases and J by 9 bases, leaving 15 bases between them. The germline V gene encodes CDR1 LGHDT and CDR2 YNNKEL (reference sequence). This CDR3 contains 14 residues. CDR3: CASSLQSPIKKLFF. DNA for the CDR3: TGTGCCAGCAGCCTACAGTCTCCCATCAAAAAACTGTTTTTT.

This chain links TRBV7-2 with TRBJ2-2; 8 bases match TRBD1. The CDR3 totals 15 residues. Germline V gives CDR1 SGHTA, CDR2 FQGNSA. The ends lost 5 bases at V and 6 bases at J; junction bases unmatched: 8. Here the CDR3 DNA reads TGTGCCAGCAGCGCCGGGACAGGTTTCGCCGGGGAGCTGTTTTTT. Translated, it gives CASSAGTGFAGELFF.

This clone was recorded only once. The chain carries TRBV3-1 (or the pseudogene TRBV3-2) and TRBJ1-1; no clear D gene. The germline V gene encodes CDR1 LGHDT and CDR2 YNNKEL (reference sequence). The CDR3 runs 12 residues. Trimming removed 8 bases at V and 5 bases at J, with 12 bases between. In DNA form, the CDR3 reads TGTGCCAGCTTGGGAGTAACGACTGAAGCTTTCTTT. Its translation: CASLGVTTEAFF.

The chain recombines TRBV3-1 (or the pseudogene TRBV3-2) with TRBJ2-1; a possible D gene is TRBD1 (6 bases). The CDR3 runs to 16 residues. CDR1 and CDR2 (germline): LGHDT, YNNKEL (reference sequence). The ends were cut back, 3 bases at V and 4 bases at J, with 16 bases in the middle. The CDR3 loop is CASSQMTGTRYNEQFF. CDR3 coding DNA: TGTGCCAGCAGCCAGATGACAGGAACGAGGTACAATGAGCAGTTCTTC.

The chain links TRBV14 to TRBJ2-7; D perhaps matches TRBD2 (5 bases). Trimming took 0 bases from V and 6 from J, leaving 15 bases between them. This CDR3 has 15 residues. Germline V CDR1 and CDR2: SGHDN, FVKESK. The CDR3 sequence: CASSQEEGVWSEQYF. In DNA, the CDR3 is TGTGCCAGCAGCCAAGAAGAGGGAGTTTGGTCCGAGCAGTACTTC.

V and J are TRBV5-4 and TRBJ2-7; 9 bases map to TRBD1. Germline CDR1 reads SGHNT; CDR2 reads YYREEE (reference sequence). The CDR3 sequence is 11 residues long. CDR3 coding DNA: TGTGCCAGCAGGGGGGACAGGGTAATATCCGTC. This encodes CASRGDRVISV.

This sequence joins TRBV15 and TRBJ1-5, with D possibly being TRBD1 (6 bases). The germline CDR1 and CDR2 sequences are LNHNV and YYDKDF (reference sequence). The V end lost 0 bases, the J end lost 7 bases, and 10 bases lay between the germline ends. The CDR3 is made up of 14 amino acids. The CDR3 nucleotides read TGTGCCACCAGCAGAGAACAGGGAGGGCAGCCCCAGCATTTT. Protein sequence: CATSREQGGQPQHF.

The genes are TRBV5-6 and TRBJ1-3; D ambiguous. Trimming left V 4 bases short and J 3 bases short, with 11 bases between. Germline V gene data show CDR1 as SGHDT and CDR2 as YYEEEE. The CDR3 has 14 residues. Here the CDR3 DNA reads TGTGCCAGCAGCCCCCGGGTGGTTGGAAACACCATATATTTT. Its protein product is CASSPRVVGNTIYF.

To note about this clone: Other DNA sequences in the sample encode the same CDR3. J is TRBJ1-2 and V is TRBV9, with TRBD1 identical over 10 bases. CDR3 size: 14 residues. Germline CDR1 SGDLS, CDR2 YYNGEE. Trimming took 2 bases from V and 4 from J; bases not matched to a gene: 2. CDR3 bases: TGTGCCAGCAGCGTTGGGACAGGGGCCTATGGCTACACCTTC. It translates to CASSVGTGAYGYTF.

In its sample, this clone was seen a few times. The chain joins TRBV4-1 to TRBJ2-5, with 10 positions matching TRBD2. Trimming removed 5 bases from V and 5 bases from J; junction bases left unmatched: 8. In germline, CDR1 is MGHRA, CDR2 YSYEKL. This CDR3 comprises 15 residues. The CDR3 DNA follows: TGCGCCAGCAGCGATGAACTAGCGGGGTTTGAGACCCAGTACTTC. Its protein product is CASSDELAGFETQYF.

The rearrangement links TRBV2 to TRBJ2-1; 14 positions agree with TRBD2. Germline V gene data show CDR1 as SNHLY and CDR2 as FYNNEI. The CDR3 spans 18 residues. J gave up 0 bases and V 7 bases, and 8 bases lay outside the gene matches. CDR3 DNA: TGTGCCAGCATAGCGGGACTAGCGGGGGATGGCTCCTACAATGAGCAGTTCTTC. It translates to CASIAGLAGDGSYNEQFF.

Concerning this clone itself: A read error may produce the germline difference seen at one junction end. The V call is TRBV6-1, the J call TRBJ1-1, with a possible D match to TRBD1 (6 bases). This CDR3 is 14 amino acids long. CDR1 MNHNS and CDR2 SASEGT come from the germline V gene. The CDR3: CASSENPDRPIIIF. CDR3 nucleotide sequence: TGTGCCAGCAGTGAAAATCCCGACAGGCCTATTATCATCTTT.

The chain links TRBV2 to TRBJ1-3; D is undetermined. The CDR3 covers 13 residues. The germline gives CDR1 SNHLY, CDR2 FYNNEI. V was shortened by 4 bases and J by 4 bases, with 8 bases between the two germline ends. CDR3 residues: CASSGEGGNTIYF. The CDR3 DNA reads TGTGCCAGCAGTGGGGAGGGAGGAAACACCATATATTTT.

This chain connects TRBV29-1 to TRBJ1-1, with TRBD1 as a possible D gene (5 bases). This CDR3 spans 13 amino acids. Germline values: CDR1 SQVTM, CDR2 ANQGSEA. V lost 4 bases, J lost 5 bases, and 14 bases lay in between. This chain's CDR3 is CSVGRQSGTEAFF. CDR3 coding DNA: TGCAGCGTTGGTCGTCAGTCAGGGACTGAAGCTTTCTTT.

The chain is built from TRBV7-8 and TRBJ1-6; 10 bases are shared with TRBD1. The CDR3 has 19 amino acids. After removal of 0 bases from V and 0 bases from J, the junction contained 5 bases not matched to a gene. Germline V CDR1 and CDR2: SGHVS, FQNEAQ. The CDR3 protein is CASSLAGGQGYSYNSPLHF. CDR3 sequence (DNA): TGTGCCAGCAGCTTAGCAGGGGGACAGGGGTACTCCTATAATTCACCCCTCCACTTT.

The CDR3 loop reads CASSRRGGPSNQPQHF. The CDR3, as DNA: TGTGCCAGCAGCCGCCGGGGGGGGCCAAGCAATCAGCCCCAGCATTTT. The chain links TRBV27 to TRBJ1-5; tentatively, D is TRBD1 (6 bases). Trimming shortened V by 6 bases and J by 1 base, and 16 bases separated the two germline ends. Looked up from germline, CDR1 is MNHEY and CDR2 is SMNVEV (reference sequence). The CDR3 has 16 amino acids.

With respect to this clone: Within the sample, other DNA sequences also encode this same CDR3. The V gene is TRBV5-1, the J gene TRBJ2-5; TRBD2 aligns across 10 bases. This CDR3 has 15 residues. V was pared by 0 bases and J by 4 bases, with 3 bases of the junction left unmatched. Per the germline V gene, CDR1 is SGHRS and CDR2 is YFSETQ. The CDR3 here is CASSLGAGGPETQYF. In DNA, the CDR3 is TGCGCCAGCAGCTTGGGAGCGGGGGGGCCAGAGACCCAGTACTTC.